A selection of T cell receptor beta chains follows, all from one sample in a study of blood T cell repertoires in COVID-19. Method: immunoSEQ multiplex PCR; TCRdb's copy keeps in-frame clones and lacks some. The data show 90,000 to 120,000 clones, more than 70% seen once. The material sequenced was peripheral blood. Receptors were obtained from an older man with acute or convalescent COVID-19. The CDR3 runs from the conserved cysteine through the conserved F or W. The D gene is left open where the match is weak. Size is omitted from some rows. Given values are once, few, many or a class for expanded clones.

size: -; J: TRBJ1-5; D: TRBD1; V: TRBV6-1; CDR3: CASSDGTAVQPQHF; DNA: TGTGCCAGCAGTGATGGGACAGCGGTTCAGCCCCAGCATTTT
size: -; J: TRBJ1-2; D: -; V: TRBV7-2; CDR3: CASSLTQGGAGYTF; DNA: TGTGCCAGCAGCTTAACTCAGGGAGGAGCTGGCTACACCTTC
size: -; J: TRBJ1-2; D: TRBD1; V: TRBV10-2; CDR3: CASSHSQGEGGYTF; DNA: TGCGCCAGCAGTCATTCACAGGGGGAAGGAGGCTACACCTTC
size: -; J: TRBJ1-5; D: -; V: TRBV2; CDR3: CASSETGFVQPQHF; DNA: TGTGCCAGCAGTGAAACAGGGTTCGTGCAGCCCCAGCATTTT
size: -; J: TRBJ2-6; D: -; V: TRBV5-1; CDR3: CASSLSAGANVLTF; DNA: TGCGCCAGCAGCTTGTCCGCTGGGGCCAACGTCCTGACTTTC
size: once; J: TRBJ1-1; D: -; V: TRBV6-5; CDR3: CASTKTANTEAFF; DNA: TGTGCCAGCACCAAAACAGCGAACACTGAAGCTTTCTTT
size: -; J: TRBJ2-7; D: -; V: TRBV11-2; CDR3: CASSSRTRVREQYF; DNA: TGTGCCAGCAGCTCGAGGACTCGGGTCAGAGAGCAGTACTTC
size: -; J: TRBJ2-6; D: -; V: TRBV3-1/TRBV3-2; CDR3: CASSQERQTLAGANVLTF; DNA: TGTGCCAGCAGCCAAGAGAGACAGACCCTAGCTGGGGCCAACGTCCTGACTTTC
size: -; J: TRBJ2-1; D: TRBD2; V: TRBV2; CDR3: CASTSGERGGYNEQFF; DNA: TGTGCCAGCACCTCCGGGGAGCGGGGGGGCTACAATGAGCAGTTCTTC
size: -; J: TRBJ2-7; D: TRBD2; V: TRBV3-1/TRBV3-2; CDR3: CASSPGLAGGLGQYF; DNA: TGTGCCAGCAGCCCGGGACTAGCGGGGGGGCTTGGGCAGTACTTC
size: -; J: TRBJ1-5; D: TRBD1; V: TRBV19; CDR3: CASSSGTGKPPQHF; DNA: TGTGCCAGTAGTAGTGGGACAGGGAAGCCGCCCCAGCATTTT
size: -; J: TRBJ1-2; D: -; V: TRBV6-5; CDR3: CASSGVANYGYTF; DNA: TGTGCCAGCAGCGGGGTAGCTAACTATGGCTACACCTTC
size: few; J: TRBJ2-1; D: -; V: TRBV20-1; CDR3: CSAPGLDEQFF; DNA: TGCAGTGCCCCGGGACTGGATGAGCAGTTCTTC
size: -; J: TRBJ1-1; D: TRBD1; V: TRBV2; CDR3: CASSEDRGRGTEAFF; DNA: TGTGCCAGCAGTGAGGACAGGGGAAGGGGCACTGAAGCTTTCTTT
size: -; J: TRBJ2-7; D: -; V: TRBV11-2; CDR3: CASRTGSYEQYF; DNA: TGTGCCAGCAGAACAGGGTCCTACGAGCAGTACTTC
size: -; J: TRBJ2-1; D: TRBD1; V: TRBV6-2/TRBV6-3; CDR3: CASSNPRGTSYNEQFF; DNA: TGTGCCAGCAGTAACCCCAGGGGGACCTCCTACAATGAGCAGTTCTTC
size: once; J: TRBJ1-1; D: -; V: TRBV7-8; CDR3: CASSLGGGGNTEAFF; DNA: TGTGCCAGCAGCTTAGGGGGAGGGGGGAACACTGAAGCTTTCTTT
size: -; J: TRBJ2-1; D: TRBD2; V: TRBV3-1/TRBV3-2; CDR3: CASSQEGLASVSYNEQFF; DNA: TGTGCCAGCAGCCAAGAGGGACTAGCATCCGTCTCGTACAATGAGCAGTTCTTC
size: -; J: TRBJ1-5; D: TRBD1; V: TRBV2; CDR3: CASSVGQGGQPQHF; DNA: TGTGCCAGCAGCGTTGGACAGGGTGGGCAGCCCCAGCATTTT
size: once; J: TRBJ2-5; D: TRBD1; V: TRBV18; CDR3: CASSPPKGAETQYF; DNA: TGTGCCAGCTCACCACCGAAGGGGGCGGAGACCCAGTACTTC
size: -; J: TRBJ1-2; D: TRBD1; V: TRBV5-1; CDR3: CASSLGRGQVGYTF; DNA: TGCGCCAGCAGCTTGGGCAGGGGGCAGGTTGGCTACACCTTC
size: once; J: TRBJ1-1; D: TRBD1; V: TRBV25-1; CDR3: CASSERDRGWGTVEAFF; DNA: TGTGCCAGCAGTGAGCGGGACAGGGGGTGGGGGACGGTTGAAGCTTTCTTT
size: -; J: TRBJ2-3; D: -; V: TRBV11-2; CDR3: CASTPGVGSSTDTQYF; DNA: TGTGCCAGCACCCCGGGGGTCGGGTCTAGCACAGATACGCAGTATTTT
size: once; J: TRBJ2-5; D: -; V: TRBV6-5; CDR3: CASHSTGETQYF; DNA: TGTGCCAGCCATTCGACGGGTGAGACCCAGTACTTC
size: -; J: TRBJ1-1; D: -; V: TRBV19; CDR3: CASTALYTEAFF; DNA: TGTGCCAGTACCGCGTTATACACTGAAGCTTTCTTT
size: -; J: TRBJ1-1; D: -; V: TRBV5-1; CDR3: CASSLGLNMNTEAFF; DNA: TGCGCCAGCAGCTTGGGACTGAACATGAACACTGAAGCTTTCTTT
size: -; J: TRBJ2-7; D: -; V: TRBV7-2; CDR3: CASSIGTGSYEQYF; DNA: TGTGCCAGCAGCATCGGGACTGGCTCCTACGAGCAGTACTTC
size: once; J: TRBJ1-5; D: TRBD1; V: TRBV18; CDR3: CASSRTGGLGNQPQHF; DNA: TGTGCCAGCTCCCGGACAGGGGGACTCGGCAATCAGCCCCAGCATTTT
size: -; J: TRBJ1-6; D: TRBD1; V: TRBV4-2; CDR3: CASSQGGTVNSPLHF; DNA: TGTGCCAGCAGCCAAGGGGGGACAGTCAATTCACCCCTCCACTTT
size: -; J: TRBJ2-3; D: -; V: TRBV19; CDR3: CASSIALRDTQYF; DNA: TGTGCCAGTAGTATAGCTCTTAGAGATACGCAGTATTTT